This TCR beta chain was sequenced during a study of T cell changes during pregnancy in multiple sclerosis. Profiling relied on immunoSEQ multiplex PCR, and the TCRdb table lists in-frame clones only, not all of them. The sample lists 35,000 to 45,000 clones, about 91% seen once, with roughly 1.8% in the top ten. The source is a female donor in good health, enrolled as a control in a pregnancy study. Sequenced material: CD4+ T cells from peripheral blood mononuclear cells, taken after pregnancy.

The CDR3 DNA is TGCGCCAGCAGCTTGGTCGGTAGCGGGAGGAATTACGAGCAGTACTTC. Translation: CASSLVGSGRNYEQYF. This sequence joins TRBV5-1 and TRBJ2-7; 10 bases align to TRBD2. CDR3 size: 16 residues. Germline V gives CDR1 SGHRS, CDR2 YFSETQ. Trimming cost V 0 bases and J 4 bases; bases outside gene matches: 7.